The T cell receptor (beta chain) described here comes from a study of identical twins. All donors comprised healthy Caucasians. The sample holds many counts of this clonotype. Its specificity is not known. TCRdb passed the 5' RACE reads through MiXCR, listing each CDR3 protein once. The table includes approximately 670,000 distinct CDR3 sequences, 6% to 6.5% detected once. Findings and caveats of the study: Invariant MAIT and iNKT cells may have partly biased zero-insertion analyses. Out-of-frame alpha sequences common to twins exhibited a surplus of low generation probability. Whereas memory repertoires showed no such difference, abundant cord blood beta clonotypes carried fewer insertions.

The CDR3 has 14 amino acids. The V end lost 0 bases, the J end lost 2 bases, and 8 bases lay between the germline ends. The sequencing sample was made of naive T cells sorted from blood. The rearrangement links TRBV12-3 or TRBV12-4 to TRBJ2-7; the D is unclear. The source of this sequence is a man aged 18 to 29 in good health. CDR3 nucleotide sequence: TGTGCCAGCAGTTTAGCCACAGCGCCCTACGAGCAGTACTTC. Translated: CASSLATAPYEQYF.